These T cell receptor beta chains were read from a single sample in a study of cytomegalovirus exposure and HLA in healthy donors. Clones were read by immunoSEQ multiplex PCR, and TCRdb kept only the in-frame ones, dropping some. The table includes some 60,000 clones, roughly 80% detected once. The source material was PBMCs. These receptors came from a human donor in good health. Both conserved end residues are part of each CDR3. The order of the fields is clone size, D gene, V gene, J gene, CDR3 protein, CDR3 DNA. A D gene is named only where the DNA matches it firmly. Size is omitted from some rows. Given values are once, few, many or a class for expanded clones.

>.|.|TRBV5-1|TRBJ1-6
CASSAGQHSPLHF
TGCGCCAGCAGCGCAGGACAACATTCACCCCTCCACTTT
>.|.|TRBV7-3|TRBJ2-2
CASSPISGGNTGELFF
TGTGCCAGCAGCCCCATCTCGGGGGGCAACACCGGGGAGCTGTTTTTT
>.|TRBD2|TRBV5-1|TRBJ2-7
CASSTSGNYEQYF
TGCGCCAGCAGCACGAGCGGGAACTACGAGCAGTACTTC
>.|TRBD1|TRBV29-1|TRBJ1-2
CSVAGRGRDGYTF
TGCAGCGTGGCGGGCAGGGGGCGAGATGGCTACACCTTC
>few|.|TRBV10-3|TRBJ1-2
CAISEQGALGYTF
TGTGCCATCAGTGAACAGGGAGCTTTAGGCTACACCTTC
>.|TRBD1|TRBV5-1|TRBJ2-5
CASSEGTVYQETQYF
TGCGCCAGCAGCGAGGGGACAGTGTACCAAGAGACCCAGTACTTC
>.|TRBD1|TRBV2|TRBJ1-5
CASSEGQGRRDQPQHF
TGTGCCAGCAGTGAAGGACAGGGCCGAAGGGATCAGCCCCAGCATTTT
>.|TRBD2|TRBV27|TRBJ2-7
CASSFSSGGDEQYF
TGTGCCAGCAGTTTCTCTAGCGGGGGTGACGAGCAGTACTTC
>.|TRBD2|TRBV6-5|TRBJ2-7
CASRPSGKDYEQYF
TGTGCCAGCAGGCCTAGCGGGAAAGACTACGAGCAGTACTTC
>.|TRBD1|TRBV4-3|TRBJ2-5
CASSQDIGQGIGETQYF
TGCGCCAGCAGCCAAGATATTGGACAGGGGATAGGAGAGACCCAGTACTTC
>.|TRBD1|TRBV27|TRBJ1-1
CASSLRASGQINTEAFF
TGTGCCAGCAGTTTAAGGGCCTCGGGACAGATAAACACTGAAGCTTTCTTT
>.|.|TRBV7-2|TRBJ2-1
CASSPERWGAYNEQFF
TGTGCCAGCAGCCCCGAGCGTTGGGGGGCCTACAATGAGCAGTTCTTC
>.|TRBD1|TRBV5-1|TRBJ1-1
CASSLVYRGRNTEAFF
TGCGCCAGCAGCTTGGTTTACAGGGGCAGGAACACTGAAGCTTTCTTT
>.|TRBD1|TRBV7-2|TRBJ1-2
CASSSQGPIYGYTF
TGTGCCAGCAGCTCACAGGGGCCGATCTATGGCTACACCTTC
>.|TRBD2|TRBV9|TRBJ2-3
CASSVVATSGGLRTDTQYF
TGTGCCAGCAGCGTAGTGGCGACTAGCGGGGGGTTACGTACAGATACGCAGTATTTT
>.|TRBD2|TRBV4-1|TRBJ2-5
CASSQAHLAGGPFETQYF
TGCGCCAGCAGCCAAGCGCATCTAGCGGGGGGGCCGTTTGAGACCCAGTACTTC
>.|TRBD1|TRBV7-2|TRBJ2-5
CASSLLGGQLEETQYF
TGTGCCAGCAGCTTATTAGGGGGACAGTTGGAGGAGACCCAGTACTTC
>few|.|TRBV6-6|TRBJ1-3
CASSWQAQSGNTIYF
TGTGCCAGCAGTTGGCAGGCCCAATCTGGAAACACCATATATTTT
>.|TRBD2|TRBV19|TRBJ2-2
CASSIAGGANTGELFF
TGTGCCAGTAGTATCGCGGGGGGCGCGAACACCGGGGAGCTGTTTTTT
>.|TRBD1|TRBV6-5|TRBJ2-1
CASSRVQGDYNEQFF
TGTGCCAGCAGCCGCGTACAGGGGGATTACAATGAGCAGTTCTTC
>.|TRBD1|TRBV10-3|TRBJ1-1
CAVQGATPPNTEAFF
TGTGCCGTACAGGGGGCCACCCCCCCGAACACTGAAGCTTTCTTT
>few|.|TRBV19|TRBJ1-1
CASVQGWYTEAFF
TGTGCCAGTGTCCAGGGGTGGTACACTGAAGCTTTCTTT
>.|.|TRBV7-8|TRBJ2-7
CASSHPSTSSYEQYF
TGTGCCAGCAGCCACCCCTCTACTAGCTCCTACGAGCAGTACTTC
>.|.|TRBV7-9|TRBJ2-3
CASSPLPRTDTQYF
TGTGCCAGCAGCCCACTCCCCCGCACAGATACGCAGTATTTT
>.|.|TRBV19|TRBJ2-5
CASSIDWYGKETQYF
TGTGCCAGTAGTATAGATTGGTACGGGAAAGAGACCCAGTACTTC
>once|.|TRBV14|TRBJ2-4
CASSQDAGVRNIQYF
TGTGCCAGCAGCCAAGATGCAGGGGTTCGCAACATTCAGTACTTC
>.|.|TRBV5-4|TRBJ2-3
CASSHGPTRADTQYF
TGTGCCAGCAGCCACGGTCCCACCAGGGCAGATACGCAGTATTTT
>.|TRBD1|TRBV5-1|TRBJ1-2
CASSSDREGPNYGYTF
TGCGCCAGCAGCTCGGACAGGGAGGGTCCTAACTATGGCTACACCTTC
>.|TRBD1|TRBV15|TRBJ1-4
CATSRWGQRDEKLFF
TGTGCCACCAGCAGATGGGGACAGAGGGATGAAAAACTGTTTTTT
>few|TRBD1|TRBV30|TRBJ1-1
CAWDRGREAFF
TGTGCCTGGGACAGGGGCCGTGAAGCTTTCTTT
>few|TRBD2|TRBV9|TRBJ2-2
CASSVRLAGGLGTGELFF
TGTGCCAGCAGCGTACGACTAGCGGGGGGTCTGGGCACCGGGGAGCTGTTTTTT
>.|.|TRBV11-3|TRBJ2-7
CASSLGQGIYEQYF
TGTGCCAGCAGCTTGGGTCAGGGGATATACGAGCAGTACTTC
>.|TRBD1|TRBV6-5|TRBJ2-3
CASSYSGTGAADTQYF
TGTGCCAGCAGTTACTCTGGGACAGGGGCGGCAGATACGCAGTATTTT
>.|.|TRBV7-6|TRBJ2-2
CASSLLSGITGELFF
TGTGCCAGCAGCTTATTATCAGGGATCACCGGGGAGCTGTTTTTT
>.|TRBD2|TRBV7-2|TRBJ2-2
CASSLLSGNAGELFF
TGTGCCAGCAGCTTACTTAGCGGGAATGCCGGGGAGCTGTTTTTT
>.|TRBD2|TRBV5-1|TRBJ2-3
CASSLVATSGGGADTQYF
TGCGCCAGCAGCTTGGTCGCGACTAGCGGGGGGGGAGCAGATACGCAGTATTTT
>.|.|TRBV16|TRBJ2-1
CASSPLGGLEQFF
TGTGCCAGCAGCCCCCTGGGGGGGCTAGAGCAGTTCTTC
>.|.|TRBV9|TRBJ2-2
CASSAPRGWTGELFF
TGTGCCAGCAGCGCCCCTCGAGGGTGGACCGGGGAGCTGTTTTTT
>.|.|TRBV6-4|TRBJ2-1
CASSVLAWGGNEQFF
TGTGCCAGCAGTGTACTAGCTTGGGGTGGCAATGAGCAGTTCTTC
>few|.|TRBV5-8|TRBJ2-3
CASSSSRTGIQDTQYF
TGTGCCAGCAGCTCCTCAAGAACAGGGATACAAGATACGCAGTATTTT
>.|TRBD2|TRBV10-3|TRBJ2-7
CAISDSGGPFSYEQYF
TGTGCCATCAGTGATTCGGGAGGGCCCTTCTCCTACGAGCAGTACTTC
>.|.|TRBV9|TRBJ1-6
CASSVVGEARTLHF
TGTGCCAGCAGCGTAGTGGGGGAGGCCCGAACCCTCCACTTT
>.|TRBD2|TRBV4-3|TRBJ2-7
CASSQEEKRGGSSYEQYF
TGCGCCAGCAGCCAAGAGGAGAAGCGGGGGGGCTCTTCCTACGAGCAGTACTTC
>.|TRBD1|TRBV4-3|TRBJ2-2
CASSHRTGTGVTGELFF
TGCGCCAGCAGCCACCGAACAGGGACAGGAGTCACCGGGGAGCTGTTTTTT
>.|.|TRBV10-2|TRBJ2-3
CASRQGFSGTDTQYF
TGCGCCAGCAGGCAGGGGTTTAGCGGCACAGATACGCAGTATTTT
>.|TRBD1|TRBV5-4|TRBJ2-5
CASSGTGTETQYF
TGTGCCAGCAGCGGGACAGGGACCGAGACCCAGTACTTC
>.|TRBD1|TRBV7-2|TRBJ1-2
CASSGRTGGCGYTF
TGTGCCAGCAGCGGCCGGACAGGGGGCTGTGGCTACACCTTC
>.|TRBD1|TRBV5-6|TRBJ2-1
CASRGTGGNEQFF
TGTGCCAGCCGGGGGACAGGGGGAAATGAGCAGTTCTTC
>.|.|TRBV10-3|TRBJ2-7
CANPSHPQGSYEQYF
TGTGCCAACCCAAGCCACCCCCAGGGGTCCTACGAGCAGTACTTC
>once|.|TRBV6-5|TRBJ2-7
CASSSRRLLITYEQYF
TGTGCCAGCAGTTCGAGAAGACTCCTAATCACCTACGAGCAGTACTTC
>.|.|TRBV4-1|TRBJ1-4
CASSQEVRQYRMELFF
TGCGCCAGCAGCCAAGAGGTTAGACAGTACCGAATGGAACTGTTTTTT